Listed here are 26 T cell receptor beta chains from one sample, sequenced in a study of CXCR3-negative and CXCR3-positive naive CD8 T cells. Study-wide findings and caveats: Comparison of naive cells showed more hydrophobic TRB CDR3s in CXCR3-positive than in CXCR3-negative naive cells.

5' RACE with UMI labels generated the TRB cDNA libraries. No DNA is given; TCRdb re-called the 5' RACE reads and lists each CDR3 protein once. Recorded for this sample: over 150,000 distinct CDR3 sequences. No antigens are known for them. The specimen sequenced was naive CXCR3+ CD8+ T cells from blood. Sample subset: CD45RO-CCR7+CD27+CD95- naive CD8+ T cells expressing CXCR3 (TNR3+). Source of these receptors: a human donor in good health. Some clones in this sample may be carry-over from other donors' samples.

The V gene is TRBV30, the J gene TRBJ1-1. Germline CDR1 and CDR2: GTSNPN and SVGIG (reference sequence). The CDR3 spans 12 residues. CDR3 residues: CAWSPRGPEAFF.

The chain uses TRBV29-1 and TRBJ2-1; the TCRdb call, TRBD1, lacks DNA for checking. The length of the CDR3 is 13 residues. Germline V gives CDR1 SQVTM, CDR2 ANQGSEA. CDR3 loop: CSVENRQYNEQFF.

V gene TRBV20-1 combines with J gene TRBJ2-1; the D call of TRBD2 rests on TCRdb alone, since no DNA is present to check it. CDR1 and CDR2 (germline): DFQATT, SNEGSKA (reference sequence). There are 17 residues in the CDR3. CDR3: CSARDMSGRSSYNEQFF.

The rearrangement uses TRBV29-1 and TRBJ2-2; lacking DNA, the TRBD1 call made by TCRdb goes unchecked. CDR1 is SQVTM and CDR2 is ANQGSEA in the germline V gene. The CDR3 runs 14 residues. The CDR3: CSVVGGTETGELFF.

The chain joins TRBV5-4 to TRBJ1-1; TCRdb designates TRBD1, a call that cannot be tested without DNA. Looked up from germline, CDR1 is SGHNT and CDR2 is YYREEE (reference sequence). The CDR3 has 13 amino acids. The CDR3 protein is CASSISGGTEAFF.

The chain combines TRBV27 with TRBJ2-7. Germline CDR1 is MNHEY and CDR2 is SMNVEV (reference sequence). This CDR3 spans 14 amino acids. CDR3 residues: CASSLSTDSYEQYF.

CDR3 region: CSVLGAGLNNEQFF. The V and J genes are TRBV29-1 and TRBJ2-1; TCRdb's D call, TRBD1, is unchecked because there is no DNA. CDR3 length: 14 amino acids. CDR1 is SQVTM and CDR2 is ANQGSEA in the germline V gene.

The gene calls are TRBV5-1 and TRBJ1-2; TCRdb lists TRBD1, though no DNA is available to test this call. CDR3 size: 14 residues. CDR1 is SGHRS, CDR2 YFSETQ, per germline. The CDR3 region is CASSDPGTGLGYTF.

The V call is TRBV29-1, the J call TRBJ2-3. CDR3 length equals 13 residues. Germline V gene data show CDR1 as SQVTM and CDR2 as ANQGSEA. CDR3 sequence reads: CSVEGSEEDTQYF.

The V and J genes are TRBV29-1 and TRBJ1-1; the TCRdb D gene call, TRBD1, has no DNA to confirm it. The CDR3 sequence is 11 residues long. Germline CDR1 SQVTM, CDR2 ANQGSEA. CDR3 sequence reads: CSGRQLTEAFF.

The V gene is TRBV5-4, the J gene TRBJ2-4; the D call from TCRdb, TRBD2, cannot be confirmed without DNA. Germline V gene lookup returns CDR1 SGHNT and CDR2 YYREEE (reference sequence). This CDR3 is 18 amino acids long. The CDR3 sequence is CASSLGPTSGGAGNIQYF.

The V gene is TRBV4-3, the J gene TRBJ1-2; the D call from TCRdb, TRBD1, cannot be confirmed without DNA. Per the germline V gene, CDR1 is LGHNA and CDR2 is YSLEER. This CDR3 comprises 13 residues. CDR3: CASSPRVAYGYTF.

The gene calls are TRBV27 and TRBJ1-1; TCRdb's D gene call, TRBD1, goes unchecked for lack of DNA. Germline CDR1 reads MNHEY; CDR2 reads SMNVEV (reference sequence). The CDR3 covers 14 residues. CDR3 loop: CASSISQGISEAFF.

The J gene is TRBJ1-1, the V gene TRBV7-9. The germline V gene has CDR1 SEHNR and CDR2 FQNEAQ (reference sequence). This CDR3 is built from 15 residues. The CDR3 spells CASSLLGSLNTEAFF.

The chain joins TRBV30 to TRBJ2-7; TCRdb's D call of TRBD2 is untestable without DNA. CDR1 is GTSNPN and CDR2 is SVGIG in the germline V gene (reference sequence). This CDR3 spans 12 amino acids. CDR3: CAWGGRSGEQYF.

The V and J genes are TRBV28 and TRBJ2-5. The CDR3 loop spans 14 amino acids. Germline V gene lookup returns CDR1 MDHEN and CDR2 SYDVKM. The CDR3 sequence: CASSGNRVQETQYF.

This chain connects TRBV28 to TRBJ2-7; TCRdb picks TRBD1, but there is no DNA to check that call. CDR3 length: 16 residues. The V gene's germline CDR1 is MDHEN and CDR2 SYDVKM. The CDR3 reads CASSSIRHRETYEQYF.

The V gene is TRBV27, the J gene TRBJ2-7. There are 14 residues in the CDR3. CDR1 is MNHEY, CDR2 SMNVEV, per germline (reference sequence). The CDR3 loop reads CASSPGFRLGEQYF.

V gene TRBV11-2 combines with J gene TRBJ1-2. This CDR3 has 13 residues. Germline CDR1 and CDR2: SGHAT and FQNNGV. CDR3 protein: CASSLAAGYGYTF. The full variable domain, its missing parts supplied by reference TRBV11-2 and TRBJ1-2, is EAGVAQSPRYKIIEKRQSVAFWCNPISGHATLYWYQQILGQGPKLLIQFQNNGVVDDSQLPKDRFSAERLKGVDSTLKIQPAKLEDSAVYLCASSLAAGYGYTFGSGTRLTVV.

The V call is TRBV10-3, the J call TRBJ2-7; TCRdb's D call of TRBD2 is untestable without DNA. There are 13 residues in the CDR3. The germline V gene encodes CDR1 ENHRY and CDR2 SYGVKD. The CDR3 reads CAIGTSDSYEQYF.

The rearrangement uses TRBV7-9 and TRBJ2-5. The length of the CDR3 is 13 residues. Germline V gene lookup returns CDR1 SEHNR and CDR2 FQNEAQ (reference sequence). The CDR3 region is CASMVLEQETQYF. The complete variable domain, with remaining parts taken from reference TRBV7-9 and TRBJ2-5, reads DTGVSQNPRHKITKRGQNVTFRCDPISEHNRLYWYRQTLGQGPEFLTYFQNEAQLEKSRLLSDRFSAERPKGSFSTLEIQRTEQGDSAMYLCASMVLEQETQYFGPGTRLLVL.

This chain connects TRBV28 to TRBJ2-1; with no DNA, the TCRdb D assignment of TRBD2 cannot be verified. The CDR3 totals 16 residues. Looked up from germline, CDR1 is MDHEN and CDR2 is SYDVKM. CDR3 in amino acids: CASSLAGLSSYNEQFF. Full variable domain (missing parts from reference TRBV28 and TRBJ2-1): DVKVTQSSRYLVKRTGEKVFLECVQDMDHENMFWYRQDPGLGLRLIYFSYDVKMKEKGDIPEGYSVSREKKERFSLILESASTNQTSMYLCASSLAGLSSYNEQFFGPGTRLTVL.

The chain links TRBV20-1 to TRBJ2-1; the D gene TCRdb calls, TRBD1, cannot be checked with no DNA. The CDR3 loop spans 16 amino acids. From germline, CDR1 is DFQATT and CDR2 SNEGSKA (reference sequence). The CDR3 loop reads CSARDPVPGPYNEQFF.

The chain has TRBV28 and TRBJ2-7; TCRdb indicates TRBD1, and absent DNA this call remains unverified. Germline CDR1 MDHEN, CDR2 SYDVKM. This CDR3 is 15 amino acids long. The CDR3: CASSPRVDKTYEQYF.

The rearrangement uses TRBV29-1 and TRBJ1-1; as DNA is missing, the TRBD1 call by TCRdb cannot be tested. This CDR3 spans 12 amino acids. CDR1 is SQVTM, CDR2 ANQGSEA, per germline. The CDR3 protein is CSATDSGTEAFF.

V is TRBV20-1 and J is TRBJ1-1; the TRBD1 assignment by TCRdb is unverifiable without DNA. The CDR3 is 16 residues long. Germline CDR1 reads DFQATT; CDR2 reads SNEGSKA (reference sequence). CDR3 amino acids: CSARDNTGPMNTEAFF.